The 15 T cell receptor beta chains below all came from one sample that was sequenced in a study of memory CD4+ T cells and cytomegalovirus serostatus. The protocol was immunoSEQ multiplex PCR, while the TCRdb copy is restricted to in-frame clones and leaves out a portion. The repertoire consists of some 59,000 clones, with 75% to 85% occurring once and the leading ten covering roughly 0.9%. Single viable CD3+CD4+CD8-CD45RO+ cells were sorted as the memory CD4+ T cells. Specimen: memory CD4+ T cells from blood. The receptors shown here come from an adult in good health and CMV-seronegative.

The DNA for the CDR3 is TGTGCCAGCAGTTACTCGACCGGGACAGGGGGAGCACAGCAGTACTTC. As protein: CASSYSTGTGGAQQYF. The V gene is TRBV6-6, the J gene TRBJ2-7; 11 bases map to TRBD1. The germline V gene has CDR1 MNHNY and CDR2 SVGAGI (reference sequence). J gave up 8 bases and V 0 bases, and 9 bases lay outside the gene matches. This CDR3 comprises 16 residues.

J is TRBJ1-2 and V is TRBV9, with D perhaps matching TRBD1 (6 bases). V was pared by 4 bases and J by 0 bases, with 13 bases between. The length of the CDR3 is 15 residues. Germline values: CDR1 SGDLS, CDR2 YYNGEE. The CDR3 region has the DNA TGTGCCAGCAGCCTACGGGACAAAGCTAACTATGGCTACACCTTC. Translated: CASSLRDKANYGYTF.

This clone was counted a single time. V and J are TRBV5-4 and TRBJ2-1; 13 positions agree with TRBD2. After removal of 4 bases from V and 4 bases from J, the junction contained 2 bases not matched to a gene. The CDR3 spans 15 residues. Germline V CDR1 and CDR2: SGHNT, YYREEE (reference sequence). The CDR3 region is CASSQTSGGYNEQFF. CDR3 DNA sequence: TGTGCCAGCAGCCAGACTAGCGGGGGGTACAATGAGCAGTTCTTC.

The V gene is TRBV27, the J gene TRBJ1-2; D is perhaps TRBD1 (6 bases). This CDR3 comprises 13 residues. V was pared by 5 bases and J by 3 bases, with 10 bases between. Germline V gene lookup returns CDR1 MNHEY and CDR2 SMNVEV (reference sequence). CDR3 protein: CASSAQGYYGYTF. As DNA, the CDR3 is TGTGCCAGCAGTGCGCAGGGGTACTATGGCTACACCTTC.

This sequence joins TRBV6-5 and TRBJ2-7, with 9 bases identical to TRBD1. This CDR3 contains 16 residues. CDR1 and CDR2 (germline): MNHEY, SVGAGI. Trimming at V came to 4 bases and at J to 2 bases, leaving 9 bases not matched to a gene. The CDR3 nucleotides are TGTGCCAGCAGTTTCACCGGGACAGGGCTACCCTACGAGCAGTACTTC. The encoded protein is CASSFTGTGLPYEQYF.

This clone is a singleton in its sample. V gene TRBV7-3 combines with J gene TRBJ2-5, with no clear D. CDR3 length: 14 amino acids. The V gene lost 2 bases and the J gene lost 4 bases, with 11 bases spanning the gap. Germline values: CDR1 SGHTA, CDR2 FQGTGA. DNA of the CDR3: TGTGCCAGCAGCTTAGTGGTCAGAGGAGAGACCCAGTACTTC. It is translated as CASSLVVRGETQYF.

In its sample, this clone was seen once. V and J are TRBV6-5 and TRBJ2-2, with TRBD1 identical over 9 bases. The CDR3 extends over 16 amino acids. V lost 4 bases, J lost 4 bases, and 7 bases stayed unmatched. Germline CDR1 reads MNHEY; CDR2 reads SVGAGI. The CDR3 loop reads CASSSPGQGITGELFF. In DNA, the CDR3 is TGTGCCAGCAGTTCCCCGGGACAGGGTATCACCGGGGAGCTGTTTTTT.

This clone has only a few counts. The chain employs TRBV7-6 and TRBJ1-4, with a tentative D call TRBD1 (5 bases). V lost 4 bases to trimming and J lost 7 bases, with 13 bases between them. The CDR3 consists of 14 residues. Per the germline V gene, CDR1 is SGHVS and CDR2 is FNYEAQ. The CDR3 region has the DNA TGTGCCAGCAGCTCATGGAGGAGGGGTGAAAAACTGTTTTTT. Its translation is CASSSWRRGEKLFF.

This chain joins TRBV19 and TRBJ1-4, with unresolved D. Germline CDR1 reads LNHDA; CDR2 reads SQIVND (reference sequence). This CDR3 has 14 amino acids. Trimming left V 4 bases short and J 7 bases short, with 13 bases between. The CDR3 nucleotides are TGTGCCAGTAGTACCCGCTTAATGGGTGAAAAACTGTTTTTT. It is translated as CASSTRLMGEKLFF. Full variable domain (rest looked up from reference TRBV19 and TRBJ1-4): DGGITQSPKYLFRKEGQNVTLSCEQNLNHDAMYWYRQDPGQGLRLIYYSQIVNDFQKGDIAEGYSVSREKKESFPLTVTSAQKNPTAFYLCASSTRLMGEKLFFGSGTQLSVL.

CDR3 amino acids: CASSDEGQGNSPLHF. The CDR3 bases are TGCGCCAGCAGCGACGAAGGACAGGGGAATTCACCCCTCCACTTT. This chain links TRBV5-1 with TRBJ1-6; 9 nucleotides match TRBD1. The CDR3 is made up of 15 amino acids. V gave up 4 bases and J gave up 7 bases; unmatched junction bases: 6. Per germline, CDR1 SGHRS and CDR2 YFSETQ.

This clone was counted between two and nine times. The rearrangement links TRBV7-2 to TRBJ2-7; 7 nucleotides line up with TRBD2. This CDR3 spans 14 amino acids. Germline CDR1 and CDR2: SGHTA and FQGNSA. The J segment lost 6 bases and the V segment lost 2 bases, leaving 7 bases of the junction unmatched. CDR3 region: CASSLYTSVSEQYF. The CDR3 DNA reads TGTGCCAGCAGCTTATATACTAGCGTAAGCGAGCAGTACTTC.

The chain couples TRBV2 to TRBJ2-3, with 8 bases aligning to TRBD2. Unmatched junction bases numbered 15, after V lost 2 bases and J lost 8 bases. The CDR3 totals 17 residues. CDR1 is SNHLY, CDR2 FYNNEI, per germline. The CDR3 is CASSEQPAGAFRGTQYF. In nucleotides, the CDR3 is TGTGCCAGCAGTGAACAGCCAGCGGGGGCCTTTCGGGGTACGCAGTATTTT.

The J gene is TRBJ2-3, the V gene TRBV15; no clear D. This CDR3 has 14 amino acids. Germline values: CDR1 LNHNV, CDR2 YYDKDF (reference sequence). V lost 1 base and J 2 bases, leaving 7 bases between the germline ends. The CDR3 loop is CATSRGGITDTQYF. CDR3 in DNA: TGTGCCACCAGCAGAGGCGGTATCACAGATACGCAGTATTTT.

The genes are TRBV9 and TRBJ1-2; no firm D call. Trimming took 0 bases from V and 2 from J, leaving 8 bases between them. The CDR3 consists of 14 residues. Germline V gene lookup returns CDR1 SGDLS and CDR2 YYNGEE. DNA for the CDR3: TGTGCCAGCAGCGTAGGGGGTTTCAACTATGGCTACACCTTC. Protein product: CASSVGGFNYGYTF.

V usage is TRBV10-2 and J usage is TRBJ2-7; D not certain. Germline lookup yields CDR1 WSHSY and CDR2 SAAADI. V was cut by 4 bases and J by 3 bases, with 13 bases left in between. The CDR3 consists of 14 residues. CDR3: CASSVARNGYEQYF. The CDR3 DNA sequence: TGCGCCAGCAGTGTGGCCCGAAATGGCTACGAGCAGTACTTC.